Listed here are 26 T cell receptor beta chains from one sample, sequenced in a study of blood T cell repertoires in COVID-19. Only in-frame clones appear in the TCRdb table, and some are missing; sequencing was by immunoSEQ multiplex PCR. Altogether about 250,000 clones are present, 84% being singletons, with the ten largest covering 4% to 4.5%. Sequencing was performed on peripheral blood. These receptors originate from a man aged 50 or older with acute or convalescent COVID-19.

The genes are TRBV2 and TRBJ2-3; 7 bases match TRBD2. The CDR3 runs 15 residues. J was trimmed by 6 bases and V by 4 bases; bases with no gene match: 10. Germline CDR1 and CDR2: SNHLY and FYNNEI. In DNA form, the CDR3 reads TGTGCCAGCAGTGTTCGGGGGGAGAGGGCCGATACGCAGTATTTT. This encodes CASSVRGERADTQYF.

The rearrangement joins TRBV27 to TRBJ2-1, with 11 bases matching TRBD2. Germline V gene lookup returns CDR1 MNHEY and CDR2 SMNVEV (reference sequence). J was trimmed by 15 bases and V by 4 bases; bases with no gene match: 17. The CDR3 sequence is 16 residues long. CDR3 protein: CASSSSSPFSGRAPFF. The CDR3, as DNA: TGTGCCAGCAGTTCTTCCTCTCCTTTTAGCGGGAGGGCCCCGTTCTTC.

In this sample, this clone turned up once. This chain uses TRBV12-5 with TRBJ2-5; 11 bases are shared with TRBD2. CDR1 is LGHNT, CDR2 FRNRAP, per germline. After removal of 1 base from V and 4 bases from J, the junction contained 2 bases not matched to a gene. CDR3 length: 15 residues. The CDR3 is CASGLATSGTETQYF. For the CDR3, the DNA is TGTGCTAGTGGTTTGGCGACTAGCGGGACAGAGACCCAGTACTTC.

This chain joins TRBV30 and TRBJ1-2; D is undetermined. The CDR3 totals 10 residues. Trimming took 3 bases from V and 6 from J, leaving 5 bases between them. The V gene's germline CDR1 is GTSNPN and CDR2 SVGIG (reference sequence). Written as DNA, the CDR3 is TGTGCCTGGAGATTCGATGGCTACACCTTC. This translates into CAWRFDGYTF. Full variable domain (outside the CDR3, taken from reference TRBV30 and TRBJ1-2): SQTIHQWPATLVQPVGSPLSLECTVEGTSNPNLYWYRQAAGRGLQLLFYSVGIGQISSEVPQNLSASRPQDRQFILSSKKLLLSDSGFYLCAWRFDGYTFGSGTRLTVV.

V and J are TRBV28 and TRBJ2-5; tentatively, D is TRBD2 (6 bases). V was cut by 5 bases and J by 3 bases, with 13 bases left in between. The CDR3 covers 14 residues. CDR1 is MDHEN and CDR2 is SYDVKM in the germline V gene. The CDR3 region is CASSGLPPEETQYF. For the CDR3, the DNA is TGTGCCAGCAGTGGACTACCCCCGGAAGAGACCCAGTACTTC.

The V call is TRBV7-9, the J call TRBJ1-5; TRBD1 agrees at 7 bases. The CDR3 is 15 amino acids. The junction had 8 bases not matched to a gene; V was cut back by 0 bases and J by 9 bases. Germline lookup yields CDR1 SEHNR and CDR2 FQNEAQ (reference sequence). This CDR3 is CASSLAGTDRPPQHF. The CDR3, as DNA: TGTGCCAGCAGCTTAGCCGGGACAGACCGACCGCCCCAGCATTTT.

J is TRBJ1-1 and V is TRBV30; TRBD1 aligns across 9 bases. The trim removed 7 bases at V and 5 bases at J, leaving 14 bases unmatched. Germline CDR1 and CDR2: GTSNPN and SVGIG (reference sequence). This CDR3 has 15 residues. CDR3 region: CAFSTPTGGQTEAFF. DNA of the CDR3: TGTGCCTTTTCGACACCCACAGGGGGCCAGACTGAAGCTTTCTTT.

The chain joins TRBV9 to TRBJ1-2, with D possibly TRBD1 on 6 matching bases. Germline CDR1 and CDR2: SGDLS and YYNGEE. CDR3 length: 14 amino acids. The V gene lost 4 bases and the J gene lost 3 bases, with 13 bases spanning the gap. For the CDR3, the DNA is TGTGCCAGCAGCTCCCCGGGACAATACTATGGCTACACCTTC. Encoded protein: CASSSPGQYYGYTF. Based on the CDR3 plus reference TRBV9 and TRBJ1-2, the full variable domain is DSGVTQTPKHLITATGQRVTLRCSPRSGDLSVYWYQQSLDQGLQFLIQYYNGEERAKGNILERFSAQQFPDLHSELNLSSLELGDSALYFCASSSPGQYYGYTFGSGTRLTVV.

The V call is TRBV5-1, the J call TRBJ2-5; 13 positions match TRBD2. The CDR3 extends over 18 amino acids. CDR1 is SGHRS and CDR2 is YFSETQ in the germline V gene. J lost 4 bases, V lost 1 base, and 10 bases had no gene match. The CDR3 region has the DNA TGCGCCAGCAGCTTGCACCCGGGACTAGCGGGACCGGTAGAGACCCAGTACTTC. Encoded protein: CASSLHPGLAGPVETQYF.

In DNA form, the CDR3 reads TGTGCCAGCAGCCGAGGACTAGCGGGAGGAGGAGTGACCAAAAACATTCAGTACTTC. The encoded protein is CASSRGLAGGGVTKNIQYF. The chain combines TRBV28 with TRBJ2-4, with 14 nucleotides matching TRBD2. Germline V gene lookup returns CDR1 MDHEN and CDR2 SYDVKM. V gave up 6 bases and J gave up 2 bases; unmatched junction bases: 12. CDR3 length equals 19 residues.

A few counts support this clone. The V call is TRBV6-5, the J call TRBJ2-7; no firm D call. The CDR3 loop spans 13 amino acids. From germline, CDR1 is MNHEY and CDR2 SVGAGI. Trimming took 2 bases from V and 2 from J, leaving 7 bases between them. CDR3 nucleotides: TGTGCCAGCAGTTACGGGCCAACCTACGAGCAGTACTTC. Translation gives CASSYGPTYEQYF.

The CDR3 DNA reads TGTGCCAGTAGTCCGGGACAGCCTTCTTCACCCCTCCACTTT. Translating it yields CASSPGQPSSPLHF. V usage is TRBV19 and J usage is TRBJ1-6; 7 nucleotides line up with TRBD1. V trimming: 5 bases; J trimming: 9 bases; junction bases outside the gene matches: 7. The CDR3 consists of 14 residues. Germline-derived CDR1 and CDR2 are LNHDA and SQIVND (reference sequence).

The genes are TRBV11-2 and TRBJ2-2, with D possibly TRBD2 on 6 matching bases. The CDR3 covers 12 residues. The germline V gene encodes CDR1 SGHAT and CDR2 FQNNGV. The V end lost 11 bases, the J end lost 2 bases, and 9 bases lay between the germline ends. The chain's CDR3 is CAGTANTGELFF. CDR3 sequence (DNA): TGTGCCGGGACTGCCAACACCGGGGAGCTGTTTTTT.

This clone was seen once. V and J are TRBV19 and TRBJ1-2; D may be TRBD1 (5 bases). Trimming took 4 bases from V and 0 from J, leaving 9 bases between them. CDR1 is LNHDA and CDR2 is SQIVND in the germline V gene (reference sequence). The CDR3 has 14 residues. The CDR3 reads CASSTGWANYGYTF. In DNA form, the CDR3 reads TGTGCCAGTAGTACAGGGTGGGCTAACTATGGCTACACCTTC.

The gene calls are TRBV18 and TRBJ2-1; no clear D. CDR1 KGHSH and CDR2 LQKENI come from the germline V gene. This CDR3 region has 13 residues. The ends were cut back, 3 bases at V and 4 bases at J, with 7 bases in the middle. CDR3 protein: CASSPARYNEQFF. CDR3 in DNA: TGTGCCAGCTCACCGGCTAGGTACAATGAGCAGTTCTTC.

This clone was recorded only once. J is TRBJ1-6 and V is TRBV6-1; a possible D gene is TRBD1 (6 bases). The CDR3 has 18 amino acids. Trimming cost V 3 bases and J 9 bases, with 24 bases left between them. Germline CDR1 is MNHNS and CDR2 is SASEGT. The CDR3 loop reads CASSESPQGSGIISPLHF. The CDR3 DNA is TGTGCCAGCAGTGAGTCGCCCCAGGGGTCCGGAATAATTTCACCCCTCCACTTT.

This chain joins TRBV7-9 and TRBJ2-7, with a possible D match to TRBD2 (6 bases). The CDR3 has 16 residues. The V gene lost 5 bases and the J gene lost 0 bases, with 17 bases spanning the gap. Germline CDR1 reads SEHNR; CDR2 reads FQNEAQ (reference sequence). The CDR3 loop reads CASSQPGTQSSYEQYF. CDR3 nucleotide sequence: TGTGCCAGCAGCCAACCTGGGACTCAGAGCTCCTACGAGCAGTACTTC.

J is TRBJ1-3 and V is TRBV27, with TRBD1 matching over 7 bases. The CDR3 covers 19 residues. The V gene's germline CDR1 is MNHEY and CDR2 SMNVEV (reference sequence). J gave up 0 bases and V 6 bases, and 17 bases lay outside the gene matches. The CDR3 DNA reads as TGTGCCAGCAGCACCCGACGACAGGGAGGCGCCCGCTCTGGAAACACCATATATTTT. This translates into CASSTRRQGGARSGNTIYF.

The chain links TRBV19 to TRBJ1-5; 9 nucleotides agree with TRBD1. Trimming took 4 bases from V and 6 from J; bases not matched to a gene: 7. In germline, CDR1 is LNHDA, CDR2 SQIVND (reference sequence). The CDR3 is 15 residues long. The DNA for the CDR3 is TGTGCCAGTAGTACCTTACAGGGGGCGGCTCAGCCCCAGCATTTT. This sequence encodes CASSTLQGAAQPQHF.

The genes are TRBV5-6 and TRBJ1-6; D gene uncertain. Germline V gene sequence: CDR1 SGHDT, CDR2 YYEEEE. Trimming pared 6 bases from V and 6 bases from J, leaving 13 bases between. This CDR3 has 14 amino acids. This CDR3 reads CASTRSYGNSPLHF. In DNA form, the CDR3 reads TGTGCCAGCACACGGAGCTATGGTAATTCACCCCTCCACTTT.

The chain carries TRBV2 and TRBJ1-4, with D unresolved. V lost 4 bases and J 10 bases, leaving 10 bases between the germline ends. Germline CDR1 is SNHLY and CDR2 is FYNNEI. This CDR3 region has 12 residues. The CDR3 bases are TGTGCCAGCAGTGTTGTAGGAGGAAAACTGTTTTTT. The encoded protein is CASSVVGGKLFF.

The CDR3 DNA sequence: TGTGCCAGCAGCTTGGGAAGAGCGGGGGGAACAGATACGCAGTATTTT. Its protein product is CASSLGRAGGTDTQYF. The chain has TRBV5-4 and TRBJ2-3; 9 positions agree with TRBD2. The CDR3 totals 16 residues. J gave up 3 bases and V 0 bases, and 5 bases lay outside the gene matches. The germline V gene encodes CDR1 SGHNT and CDR2 YYREEE (reference sequence).

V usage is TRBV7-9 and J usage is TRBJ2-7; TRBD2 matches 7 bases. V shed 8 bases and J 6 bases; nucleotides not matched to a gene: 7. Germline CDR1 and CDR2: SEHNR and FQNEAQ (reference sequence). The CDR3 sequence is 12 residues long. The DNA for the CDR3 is TGTGCCAGCGAGAGGGAGGGCGGCGAGCAGTACTTC. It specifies CASEREGGEQYF.

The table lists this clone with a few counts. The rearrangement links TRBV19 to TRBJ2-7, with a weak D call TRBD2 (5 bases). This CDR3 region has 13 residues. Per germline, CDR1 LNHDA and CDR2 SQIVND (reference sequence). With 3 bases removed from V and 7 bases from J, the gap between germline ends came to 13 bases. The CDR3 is CASSISGEREQYF. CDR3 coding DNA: TGTGCCAGTAGTATTTCCGGGGAAAGGGAGCAGTACTTC.

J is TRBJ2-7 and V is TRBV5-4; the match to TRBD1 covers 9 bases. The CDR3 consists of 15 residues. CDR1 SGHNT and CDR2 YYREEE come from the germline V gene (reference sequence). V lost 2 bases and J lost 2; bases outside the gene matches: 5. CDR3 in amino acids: CASSFGQGIPYEQYF. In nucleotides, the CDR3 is TGTGCCAGCAGCTTCGGACAGGGGATTCCCTACGAGCAGTACTTC.

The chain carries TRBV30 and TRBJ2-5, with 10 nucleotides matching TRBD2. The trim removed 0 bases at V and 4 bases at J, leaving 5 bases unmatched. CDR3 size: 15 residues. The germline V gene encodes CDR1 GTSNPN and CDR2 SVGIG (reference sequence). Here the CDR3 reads CAWSVHPSGRETQYF. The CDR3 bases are TGTGCCTGGAGTGTACATCCTAGCGGGAGAGAGACCCAGTACTTC.